The source of this T cell receptor (beta chain) is a study of OX40 agonist ivuxolimab in advanced cancers. The CDR3 length is 15 residues. Germline CDR1 MGHRA, CDR2 YSYEKL. V was trimmed by 1 base and J by 4 bases, leaving 13 bases between them. Repertoires were generated with immunoSEQ multiplex PCR, while TCRdb's copy carries only in-frame clones and drops some. The table has about 32,000 clones, approximately 89% seen once. This specimen consisted of CD4+ or CD8+ T cells sorted from blood, obtained in a trial of the OX40 agonist ivuxolimab. This TCR came from an adult with an advanced solid tumor such as melanoma, head and neck, liver or kidney cancer. The rearrangement uses TRBV4-1 and TRBJ1-2; D remains ambiguous. The CDR3 DNA reads as TGCGCCAGCAGCCAAGGGCGGAATGCCTTCTATGGCTACACCTTC. Amino acid sequence: CASSQGRNAFYGYTF.